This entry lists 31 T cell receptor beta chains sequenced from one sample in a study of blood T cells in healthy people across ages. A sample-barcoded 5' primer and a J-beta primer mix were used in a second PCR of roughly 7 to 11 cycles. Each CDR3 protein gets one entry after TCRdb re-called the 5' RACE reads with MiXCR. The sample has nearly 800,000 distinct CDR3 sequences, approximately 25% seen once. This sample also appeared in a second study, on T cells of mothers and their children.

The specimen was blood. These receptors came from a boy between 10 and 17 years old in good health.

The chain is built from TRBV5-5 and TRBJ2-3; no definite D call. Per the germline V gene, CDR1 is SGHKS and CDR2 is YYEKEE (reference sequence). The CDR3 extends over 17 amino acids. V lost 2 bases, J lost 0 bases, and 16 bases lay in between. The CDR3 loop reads CASSFPTDGFSTDTQYF. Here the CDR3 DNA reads TGTGCCAGCAGCTTTCCAACCGACGGTTTTAGCACAGATACGCAGTATTTT.

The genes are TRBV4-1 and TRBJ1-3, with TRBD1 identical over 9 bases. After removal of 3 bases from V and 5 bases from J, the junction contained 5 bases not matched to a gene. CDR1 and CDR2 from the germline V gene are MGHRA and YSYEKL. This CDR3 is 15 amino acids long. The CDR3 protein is CASSQGTGSRNTIYF. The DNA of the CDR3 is TGCGCCAGCAGCCAGGGGACAGGGAGTCGAAACACCATATATTTT.

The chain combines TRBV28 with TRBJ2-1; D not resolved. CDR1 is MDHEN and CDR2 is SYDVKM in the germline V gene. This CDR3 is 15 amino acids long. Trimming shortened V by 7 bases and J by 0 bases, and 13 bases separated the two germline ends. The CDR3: CASNQALSSYNEQFF. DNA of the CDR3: TGTGCCAGCAATCAAGCCCTGAGCTCCTACAATGAGCAGTTCTTC.

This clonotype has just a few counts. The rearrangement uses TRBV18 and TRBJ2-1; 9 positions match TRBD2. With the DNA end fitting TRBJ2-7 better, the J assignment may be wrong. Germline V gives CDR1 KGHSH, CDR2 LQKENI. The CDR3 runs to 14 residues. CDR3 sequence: CASSLAGERYEQYF. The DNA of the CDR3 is TGTGCCAGCTCACTAGCGGGGGAGCGCTACGAGCAGTACTTC.

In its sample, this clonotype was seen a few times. CDR3: CASSEQGVYPYEQYF. The CDR3 nucleotides read TGTGCCAGCAGCGAACAGGGGGTTTACCCCTACGAGCAGTACTTC. This chain joins TRBV7-8 and TRBJ2-7; 8 nucleotides match TRBD1. The CDR3 is 15 residues long. Germline V lookup: CDR1 SGHVS, CDR2 FQNEAQ. The trim removed 5 bases at V and 2 bases at J, leaving 8 bases unmatched.

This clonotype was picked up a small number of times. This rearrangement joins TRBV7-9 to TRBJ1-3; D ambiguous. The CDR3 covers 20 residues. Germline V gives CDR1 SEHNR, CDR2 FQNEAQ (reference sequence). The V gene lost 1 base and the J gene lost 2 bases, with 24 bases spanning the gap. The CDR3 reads CASSLGVRGLEPGPGNTIYF. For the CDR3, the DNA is TGTGCCAGCAGCTTAGGAGTCCGGGGTCTCGAACCTGGGCCTGGAAACACCATATATTTT.

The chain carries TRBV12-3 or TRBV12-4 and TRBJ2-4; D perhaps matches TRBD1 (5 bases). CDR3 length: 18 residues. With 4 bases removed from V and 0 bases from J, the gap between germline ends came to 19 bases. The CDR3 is CASSSHPRDRLAKNIQYF. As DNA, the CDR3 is TGTGCCAGCAGTTCCCACCCTAGAGACAGACTAGCCAAAAACATTCAGTACTTC.

CDR3: CSASSRGQAPYEQYF. CDR3 DNA: TGCAGTGCTAGCTCTAGGGGACAGGCCCCCTACGAGCAGTACTTC. The rearrangement links TRBV20-1 to TRBJ2-7, with 8 bases that match TRBD1. Per germline, CDR1 DFQATT and CDR2 SNEGSKA (reference sequence). J lost 2 bases, V lost 3 bases, and 9 bases had no gene match. CDR3 length equals 15 residues.

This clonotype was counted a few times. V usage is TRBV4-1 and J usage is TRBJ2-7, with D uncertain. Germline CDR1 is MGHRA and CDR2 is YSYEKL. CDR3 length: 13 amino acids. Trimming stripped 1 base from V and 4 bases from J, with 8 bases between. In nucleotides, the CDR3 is TGCGCCAGCAGCCAAGTTGCAGCTTACGAGCAGTACTTC. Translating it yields CASSQVAAYEQYF.

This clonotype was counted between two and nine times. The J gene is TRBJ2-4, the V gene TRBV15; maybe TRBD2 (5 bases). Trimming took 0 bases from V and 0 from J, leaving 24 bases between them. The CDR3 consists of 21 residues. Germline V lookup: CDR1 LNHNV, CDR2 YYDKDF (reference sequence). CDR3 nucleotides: TGTGCCACCAGCAGAGATTTCGGGGATATTTGGATTCCAGGAGCCAAAAACATTCAGTACTTC. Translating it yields CATSRDFGDIWIPGAKNIQYF.

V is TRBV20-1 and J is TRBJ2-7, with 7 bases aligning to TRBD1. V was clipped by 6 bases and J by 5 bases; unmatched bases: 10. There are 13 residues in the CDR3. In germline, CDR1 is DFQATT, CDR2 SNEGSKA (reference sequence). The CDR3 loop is CSAPRQGVNEQYF. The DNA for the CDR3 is TGCAGTGCGCCAAGACAGGGTGTCAACGAGCAGTACTTC.

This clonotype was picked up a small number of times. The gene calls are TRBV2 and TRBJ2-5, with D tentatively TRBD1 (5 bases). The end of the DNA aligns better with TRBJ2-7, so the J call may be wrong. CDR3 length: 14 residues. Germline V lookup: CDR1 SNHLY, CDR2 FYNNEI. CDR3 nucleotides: TGTGCCAGCAACGGACACGACAGCTCCTACGAGCAGTACTTC. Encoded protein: CASNGHDSSYEQYF.

The CDR3 is CASSSLGQGMSNQPQHF. The CDR3 nucleotides read TGTGCCAGCAGTTCACTGGGACAGGGGATGAGCAATCAGCCCCAGCATTTT. The V and J genes are TRBV27 and TRBJ1-5, with 10 bases matching TRBD1. V dropped 4 bases and J dropped 1; count of bases not matched to a gene: 7. Per germline, CDR1 MNHEY and CDR2 SMNVEV (reference sequence). This CDR3 contains 17 residues.

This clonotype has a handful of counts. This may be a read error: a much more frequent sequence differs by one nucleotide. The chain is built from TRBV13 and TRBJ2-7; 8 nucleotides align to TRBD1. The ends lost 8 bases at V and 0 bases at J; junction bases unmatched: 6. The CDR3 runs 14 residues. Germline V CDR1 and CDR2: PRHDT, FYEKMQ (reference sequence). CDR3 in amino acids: CASGPGTGSYEQYF. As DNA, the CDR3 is TGTGCCAGCGGCCCCGGGACAGGCTCCTACGAGCAGTACTTC.

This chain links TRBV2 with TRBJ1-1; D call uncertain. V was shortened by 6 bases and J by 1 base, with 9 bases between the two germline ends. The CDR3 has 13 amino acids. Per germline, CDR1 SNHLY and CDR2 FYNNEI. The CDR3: CASRFQRNTEAFF. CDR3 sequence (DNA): TGTGCCAGCAGGTTTCAAAGGAACACTGAAGCTTTCTTT.

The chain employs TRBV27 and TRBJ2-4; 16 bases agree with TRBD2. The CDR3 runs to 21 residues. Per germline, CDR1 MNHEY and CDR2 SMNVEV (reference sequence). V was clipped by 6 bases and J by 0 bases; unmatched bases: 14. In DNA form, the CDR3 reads TGTGCCAGCAGCGGAACCGAAAAGGGACTAGCGGGAGGGATAGCCAAAAACATTCAGTACTTC. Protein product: CASSGTEKGLAGGIAKNIQYF.

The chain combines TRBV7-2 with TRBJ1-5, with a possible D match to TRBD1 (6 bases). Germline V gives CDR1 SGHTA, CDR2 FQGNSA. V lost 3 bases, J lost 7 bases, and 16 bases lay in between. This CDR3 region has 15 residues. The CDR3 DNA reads TGTGCCAGCAGCTTTAGGGGGAAAGATTACCAGCCCCAGCATTTT. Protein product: CASSFRGKDYQPQHF.

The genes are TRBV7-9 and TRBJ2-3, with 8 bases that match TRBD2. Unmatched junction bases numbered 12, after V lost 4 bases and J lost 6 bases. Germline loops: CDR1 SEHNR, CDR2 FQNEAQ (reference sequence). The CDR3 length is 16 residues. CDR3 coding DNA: TGTGCCAGCAGCTCAGTTTGGCGGGAGGCCGGGGATACGCAGTATTTT. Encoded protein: CASSSVWREAGDTQYF.

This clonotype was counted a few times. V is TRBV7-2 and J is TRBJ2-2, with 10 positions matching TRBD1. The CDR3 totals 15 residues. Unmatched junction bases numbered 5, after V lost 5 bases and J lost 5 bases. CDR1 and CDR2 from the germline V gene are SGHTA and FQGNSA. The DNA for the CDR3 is TGTGCCAGCAGCGGCCGACAGGGGGCGACCGGGGAGCTGTTTTTT. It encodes CASSGRQGATGELFF.

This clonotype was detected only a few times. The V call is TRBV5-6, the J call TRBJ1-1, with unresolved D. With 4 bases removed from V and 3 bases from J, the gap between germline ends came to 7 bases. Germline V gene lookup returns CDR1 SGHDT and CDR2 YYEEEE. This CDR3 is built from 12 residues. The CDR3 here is CASSTYYTEAFF. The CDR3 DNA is TGTGCCAGCAGCACATATTACACTGAAGCTTTCTTT.

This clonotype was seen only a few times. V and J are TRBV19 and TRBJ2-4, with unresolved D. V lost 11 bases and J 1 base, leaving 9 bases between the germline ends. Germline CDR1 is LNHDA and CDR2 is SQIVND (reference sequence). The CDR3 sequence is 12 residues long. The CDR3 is CAVEIAKNIQYF. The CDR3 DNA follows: TGTGCCGTTGAAATCGCCAAAAACATTCAGTACTTC.

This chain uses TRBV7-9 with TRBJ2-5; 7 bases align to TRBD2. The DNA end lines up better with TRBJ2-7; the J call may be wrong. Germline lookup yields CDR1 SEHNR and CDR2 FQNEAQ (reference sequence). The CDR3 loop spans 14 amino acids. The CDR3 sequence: CASSLVAGVLEQYF. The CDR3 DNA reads TGTGCCAGCAGCTTAGTCGCGGGAGTACTCGAGCAGTACTTC.

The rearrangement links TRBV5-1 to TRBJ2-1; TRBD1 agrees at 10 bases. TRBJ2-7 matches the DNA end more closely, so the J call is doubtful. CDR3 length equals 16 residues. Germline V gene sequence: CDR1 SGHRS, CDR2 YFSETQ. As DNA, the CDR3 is TGCGCCAGCAGCTTGGTATCGGGACAGGGGTACTACGAGCAGTACTTC. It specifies CASSLVSGQGYYEQYF.

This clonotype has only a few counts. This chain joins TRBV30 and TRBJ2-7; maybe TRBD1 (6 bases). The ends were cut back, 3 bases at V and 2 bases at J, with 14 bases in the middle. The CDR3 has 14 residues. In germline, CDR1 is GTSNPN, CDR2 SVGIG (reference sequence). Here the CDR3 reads CAWRDRDNTYEQYF. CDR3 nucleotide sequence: TGTGCCTGGAGAGACCGGGACAACACCTACGAGCAGTACTTC.

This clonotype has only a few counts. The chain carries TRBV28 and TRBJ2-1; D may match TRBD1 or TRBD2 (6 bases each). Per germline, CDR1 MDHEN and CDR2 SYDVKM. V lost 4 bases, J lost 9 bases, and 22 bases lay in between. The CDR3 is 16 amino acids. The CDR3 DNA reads TGTGCCAGCAGTTGGGAGGTAGGGGGGAGAAGCGGTGAGCAGTTCTTC. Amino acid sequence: CASSWEVGGRSGEQFF.

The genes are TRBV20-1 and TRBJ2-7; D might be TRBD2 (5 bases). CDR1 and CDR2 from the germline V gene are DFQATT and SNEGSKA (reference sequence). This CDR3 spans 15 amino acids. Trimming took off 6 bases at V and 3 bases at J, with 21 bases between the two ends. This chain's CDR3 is CSALLLGSSNYEQYF. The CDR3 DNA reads TGCAGTGCCCTATTATTAGGGAGTTCAAACTACGAGCAGTACTTC.

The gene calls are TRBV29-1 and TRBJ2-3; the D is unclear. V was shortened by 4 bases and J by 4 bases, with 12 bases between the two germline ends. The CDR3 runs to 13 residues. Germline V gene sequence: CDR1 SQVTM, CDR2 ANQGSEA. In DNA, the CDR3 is TGCAGCGTTGGGCAGGTCATCGCAGATACGCAGTATTTT. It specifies CSVGQVIADTQYF.

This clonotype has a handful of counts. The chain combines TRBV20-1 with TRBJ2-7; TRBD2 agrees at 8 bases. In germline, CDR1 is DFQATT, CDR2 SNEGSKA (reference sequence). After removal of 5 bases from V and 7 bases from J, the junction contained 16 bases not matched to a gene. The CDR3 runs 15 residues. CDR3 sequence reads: CSALQGLVVPGEQYF. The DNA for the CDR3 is TGCAGTGCTCTACAGGGACTAGTCGTTCCTGGGGAGCAGTACTTC.

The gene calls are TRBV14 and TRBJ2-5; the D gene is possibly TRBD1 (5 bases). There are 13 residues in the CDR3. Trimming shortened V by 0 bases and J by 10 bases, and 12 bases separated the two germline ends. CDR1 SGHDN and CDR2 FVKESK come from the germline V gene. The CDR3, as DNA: TGTGCCAGCAGCCAAGATATAAAGGGGAACCAGTACTTC. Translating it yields CASSQDIKGNQYF. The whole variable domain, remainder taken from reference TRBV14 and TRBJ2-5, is EAGVTQFPSHSVIEKGQTVTLRCDPISGHDNLYWYRRVMGKEIKFLLHFVKESKQDESGMPNNRFLAERTGGTYSTLKVQPAELEDSGVYFCASSQDIKGNQYFGPGTRLLVL.

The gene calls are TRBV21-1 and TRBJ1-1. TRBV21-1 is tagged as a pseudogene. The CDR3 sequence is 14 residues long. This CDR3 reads CASSNKVGNTEAFF. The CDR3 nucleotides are TGTGCCAGCAGCAACAAGGTCGGGAACACTGAAGCTTTCTTT.

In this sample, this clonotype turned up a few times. Here the CDR3 reads CASSVARGNTEAFF. CDR3 DNA sequence: TGTGCCAGCAGCGTAGCCCGGGGAAACACTGAAGCTTTCTTT. The chain is built from TRBV12-3 or TRBV12-4 and TRBJ1-1; D ambiguous. The CDR3 is made up of 14 amino acids. Trimming took 6 bases from V and 2 from J, leaving 13 bases between them.